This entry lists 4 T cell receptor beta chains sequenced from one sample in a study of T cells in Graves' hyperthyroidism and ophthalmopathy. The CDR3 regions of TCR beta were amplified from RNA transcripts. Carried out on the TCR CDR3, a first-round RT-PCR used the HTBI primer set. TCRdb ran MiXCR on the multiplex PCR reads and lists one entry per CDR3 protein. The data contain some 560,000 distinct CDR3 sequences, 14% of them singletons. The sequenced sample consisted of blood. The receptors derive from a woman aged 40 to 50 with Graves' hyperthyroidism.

CDR3 bases: TGTGCCAGTAGTATAGGTCTTGTGGGTTTCAATCAGCCCCAGCATTTT. Its protein product is CASSIGLVGFNQPQHF. V gene TRBV19 combines with J gene TRBJ1-5; D is uncertain. Germline lookup yields CDR1 LNHDA and CDR2 SQIVND (reference sequence). V was shortened by 1 base and J by 3 bases, with 13 bases between the two germline ends. The CDR3 is 16 residues long.

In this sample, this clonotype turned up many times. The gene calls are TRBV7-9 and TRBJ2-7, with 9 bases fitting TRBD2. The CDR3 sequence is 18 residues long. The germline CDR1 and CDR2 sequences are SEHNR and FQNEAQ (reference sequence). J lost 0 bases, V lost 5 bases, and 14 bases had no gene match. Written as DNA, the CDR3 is TGTGCCAGCAGCCATCCCGGTGGGCTAGCGGGGTACTCCTACGAGCAGTACTTC. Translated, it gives CASSHPGGLAGYSYEQYF.

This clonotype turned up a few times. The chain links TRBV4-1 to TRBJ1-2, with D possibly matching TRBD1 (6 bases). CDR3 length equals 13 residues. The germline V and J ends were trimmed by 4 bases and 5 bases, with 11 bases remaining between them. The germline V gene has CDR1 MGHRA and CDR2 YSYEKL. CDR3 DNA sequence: TGCGCCAGCAGCCGACAGGCAGAATATGGCTACACCTTC. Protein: CASSRQAEYGYTF.

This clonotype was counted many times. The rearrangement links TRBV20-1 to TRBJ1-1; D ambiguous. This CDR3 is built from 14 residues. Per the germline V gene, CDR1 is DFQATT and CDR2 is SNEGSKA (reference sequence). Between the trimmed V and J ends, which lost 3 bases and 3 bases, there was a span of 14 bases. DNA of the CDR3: TGCAGTGCTAGTTTAGGAAACGGGGACACTGAAGCTTTCTTT. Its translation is CSASLGNGDTEAFF.